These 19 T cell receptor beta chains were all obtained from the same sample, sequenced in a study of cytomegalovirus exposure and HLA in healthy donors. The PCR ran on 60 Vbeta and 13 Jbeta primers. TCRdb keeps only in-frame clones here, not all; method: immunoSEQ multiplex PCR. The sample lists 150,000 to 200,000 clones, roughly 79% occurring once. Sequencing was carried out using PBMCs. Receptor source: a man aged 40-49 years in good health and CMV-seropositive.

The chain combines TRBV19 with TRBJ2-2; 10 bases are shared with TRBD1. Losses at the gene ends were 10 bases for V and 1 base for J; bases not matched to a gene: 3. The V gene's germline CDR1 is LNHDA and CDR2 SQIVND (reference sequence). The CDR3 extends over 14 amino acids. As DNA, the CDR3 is TGTGCCACCCGGGACAGGGGGAACACCGGGGAGCTGTTTTTT. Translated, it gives CATRDRGNTGELFF.

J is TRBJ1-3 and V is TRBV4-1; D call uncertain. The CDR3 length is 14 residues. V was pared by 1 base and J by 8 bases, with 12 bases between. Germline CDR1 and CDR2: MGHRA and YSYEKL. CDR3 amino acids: CASSQGPAQDTIYF. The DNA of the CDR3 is TGCGCCAGCAGCCAAGGACCGGCGCAGGACACCATATATTTT.

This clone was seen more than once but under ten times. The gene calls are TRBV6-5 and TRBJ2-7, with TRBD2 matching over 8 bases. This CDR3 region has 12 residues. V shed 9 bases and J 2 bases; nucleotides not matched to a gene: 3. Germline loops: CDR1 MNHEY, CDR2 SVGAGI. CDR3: CASRRGAYEQYF. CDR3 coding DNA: TGTGCCAGTAGGCGGGGGGCCTACGAGCAGTACTTC.

Here the CDR3 reads CASSLERRGTGELFF. The CDR3 DNA sequence: TGCGCCAGCAGCTTGGAACGGCGGGGCACCGGGGAGCTGTTTTTT. The chain carries TRBV5-1 and TRBJ2-2, with D perhaps matching TRBD2 (6 bases). This CDR3 is 15 amino acids long. Deletions cut 0 bases from V and 4 bases from J, with 10 bases between. CDR1 and CDR2 (germline): SGHRS, YFSETQ.

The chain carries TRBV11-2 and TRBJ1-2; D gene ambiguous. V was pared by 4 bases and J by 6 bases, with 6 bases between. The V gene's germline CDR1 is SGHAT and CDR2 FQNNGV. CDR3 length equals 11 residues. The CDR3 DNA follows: TGTGCCAGCAGCTATGCGCATGGCTACACCTTC. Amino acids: CASSYAHGYTF.

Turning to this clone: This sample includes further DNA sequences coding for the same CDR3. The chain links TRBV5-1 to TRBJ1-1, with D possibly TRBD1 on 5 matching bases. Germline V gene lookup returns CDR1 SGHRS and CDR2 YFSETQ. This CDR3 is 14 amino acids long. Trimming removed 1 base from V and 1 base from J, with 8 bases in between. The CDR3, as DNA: TGCGCCAGCAGCTTGCAGGGTTCGAACACTGAAGCTTTCTTT. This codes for CASSLQGSNTEAFF.

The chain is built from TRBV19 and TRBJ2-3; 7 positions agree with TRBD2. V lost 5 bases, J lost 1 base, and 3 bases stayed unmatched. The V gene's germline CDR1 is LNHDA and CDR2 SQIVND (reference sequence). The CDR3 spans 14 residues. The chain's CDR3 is CASSVAGGTDTQYF. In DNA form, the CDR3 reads TGTGCCAGTAGTGTGGCGGGGGGCACAGATACGCAGTATTTT.

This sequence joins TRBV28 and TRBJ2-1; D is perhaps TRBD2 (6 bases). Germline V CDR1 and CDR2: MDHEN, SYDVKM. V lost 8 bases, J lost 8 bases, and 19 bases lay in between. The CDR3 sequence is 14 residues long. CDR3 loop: CASHPAGRPHEQFF. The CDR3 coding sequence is TGTGCCAGCCATCCGGCGGGGCGGCCACATGAGCAGTTCTTC.

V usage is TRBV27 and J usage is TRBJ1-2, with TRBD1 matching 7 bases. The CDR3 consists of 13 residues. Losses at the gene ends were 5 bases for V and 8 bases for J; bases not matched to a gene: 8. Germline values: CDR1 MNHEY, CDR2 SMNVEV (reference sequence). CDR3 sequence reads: CASSATGTVGYTF. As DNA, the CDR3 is TGTGCCAGCAGTGCGACCGGGACAGTCGGCTACACCTTC.

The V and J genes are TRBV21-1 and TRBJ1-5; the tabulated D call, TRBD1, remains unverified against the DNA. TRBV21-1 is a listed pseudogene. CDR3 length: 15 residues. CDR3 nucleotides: TGTGCCAGCAGCCGCAGGGGGCCTGCTATACAGCCCCAGCATTTT. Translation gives CASSRRGPAIQPQHF.

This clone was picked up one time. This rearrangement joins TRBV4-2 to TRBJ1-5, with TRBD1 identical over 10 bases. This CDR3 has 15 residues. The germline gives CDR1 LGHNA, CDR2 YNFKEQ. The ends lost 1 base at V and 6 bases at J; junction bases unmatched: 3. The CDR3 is CASSQGTGGFQPQHF. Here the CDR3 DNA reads TGTGCCAGCAGCCAAGGGACAGGGGGGTTTCAGCCCCAGCATTTT.

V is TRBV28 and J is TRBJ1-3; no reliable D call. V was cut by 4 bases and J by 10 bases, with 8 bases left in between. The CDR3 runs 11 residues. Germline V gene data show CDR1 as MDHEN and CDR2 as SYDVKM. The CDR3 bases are TGTGCCAGCAGTTCCCCCCCTACCATATATTTT. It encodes CASSSPPTIYF.

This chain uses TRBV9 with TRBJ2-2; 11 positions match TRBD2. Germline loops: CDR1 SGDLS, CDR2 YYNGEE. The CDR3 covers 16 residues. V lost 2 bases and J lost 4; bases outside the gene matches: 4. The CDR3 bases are TGTGCCAGCAGCGTCGGGACTAGCGGTCTCACCGGGGAGCTGTTTTTT. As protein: CASSVGTSGLTGELFF.

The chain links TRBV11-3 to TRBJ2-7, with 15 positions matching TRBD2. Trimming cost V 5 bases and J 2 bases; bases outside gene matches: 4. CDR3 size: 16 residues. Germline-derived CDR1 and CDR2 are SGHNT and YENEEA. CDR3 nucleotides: TGTGCCAGCAGCCTTCGGACTAGCGGGAGGGCCTACGAGCAGTACTTC. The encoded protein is CASSLRTSGRAYEQYF.

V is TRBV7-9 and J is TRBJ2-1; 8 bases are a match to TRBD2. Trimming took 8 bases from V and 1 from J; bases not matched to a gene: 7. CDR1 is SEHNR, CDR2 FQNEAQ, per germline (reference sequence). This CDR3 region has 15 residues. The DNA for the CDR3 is TGTGCCAGCCTACCGAGACTAGCGTCCTACAATGAGCAGTTCTTC. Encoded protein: CASLPRLASYNEQFF. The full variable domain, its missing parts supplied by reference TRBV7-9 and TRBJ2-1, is DTGVSQNPRHKITKRGQNVTFRCDPISEHNRLYWYRQTLGQGPEFLTYFQNEAQLEKSRLLSDRFSAERPKGSFSTLEIQRTEQGDSAMYLCASLPRLASYNEQFFGPGTRLTVL.

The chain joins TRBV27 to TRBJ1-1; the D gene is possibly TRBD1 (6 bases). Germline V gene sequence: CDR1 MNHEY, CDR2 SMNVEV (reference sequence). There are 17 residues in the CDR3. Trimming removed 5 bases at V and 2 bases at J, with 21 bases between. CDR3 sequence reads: CASSRILGGAGNTEAFF. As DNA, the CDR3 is TGTGCCAGCAGTAGGATACTAGGGGGGGCTGGTAACACTGAAGCTTTCTTT.

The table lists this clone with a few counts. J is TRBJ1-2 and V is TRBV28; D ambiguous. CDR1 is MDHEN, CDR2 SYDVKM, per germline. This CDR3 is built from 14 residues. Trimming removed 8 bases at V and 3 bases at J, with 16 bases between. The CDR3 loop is CASAGGRNDYGYTF. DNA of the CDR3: TGTGCCAGCGCGGGTGGCAGAAACGACTATGGCTACACCTTC.

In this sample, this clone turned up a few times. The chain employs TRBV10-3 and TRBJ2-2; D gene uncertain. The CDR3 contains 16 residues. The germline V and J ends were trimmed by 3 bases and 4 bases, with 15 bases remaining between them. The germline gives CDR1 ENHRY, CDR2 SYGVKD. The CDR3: CAISELSTQSTGELFF. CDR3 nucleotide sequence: TGTGCCATCAGTGAATTGAGCACCCAAAGCACCGGGGAGCTGTTTTTT.

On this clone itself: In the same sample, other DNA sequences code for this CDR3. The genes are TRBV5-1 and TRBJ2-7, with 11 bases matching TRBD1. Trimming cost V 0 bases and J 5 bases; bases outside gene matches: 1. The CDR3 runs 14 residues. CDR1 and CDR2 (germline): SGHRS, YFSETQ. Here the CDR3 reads CASSLGTGGNEQYF. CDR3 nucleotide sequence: TGCGCCAGCAGCTTGGGGACAGGGGGCAACGAGCAGTACTTC.